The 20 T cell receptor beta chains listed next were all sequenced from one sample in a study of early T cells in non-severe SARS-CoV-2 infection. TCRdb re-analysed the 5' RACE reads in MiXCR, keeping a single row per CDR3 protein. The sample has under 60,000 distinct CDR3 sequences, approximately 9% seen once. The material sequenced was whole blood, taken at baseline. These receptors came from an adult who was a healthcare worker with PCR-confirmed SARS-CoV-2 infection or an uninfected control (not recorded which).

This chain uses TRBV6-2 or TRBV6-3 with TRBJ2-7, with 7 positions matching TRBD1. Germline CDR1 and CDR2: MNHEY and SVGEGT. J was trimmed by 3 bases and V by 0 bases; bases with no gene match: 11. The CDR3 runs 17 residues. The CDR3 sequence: CASSYSATGQRNYEQYF. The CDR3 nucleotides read TGTGCCAGCAGTTACTCGGCTACGGGACAGAGAAACTACGAGCAGTACTTC.

The DNA of the CDR3 is TGTGCCAGCAGTTTTAGACAGGGCGGAGAAAAACTGTTTTTT. This gives the protein CASSFRQGGEKLFF. The chain joins TRBV12-3 or TRBV12-4 to TRBJ1-4; the match to TRBD1 covers 7 bases. V lost 3 bases, J lost 8 bases, and 6 bases stayed unmatched. This CDR3 is 14 amino acids long.

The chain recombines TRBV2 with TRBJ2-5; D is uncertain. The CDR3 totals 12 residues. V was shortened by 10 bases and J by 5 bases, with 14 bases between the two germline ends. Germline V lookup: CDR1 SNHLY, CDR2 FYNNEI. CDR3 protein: CATRLVGETQYF. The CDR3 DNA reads TGTGCCACACGACTCGTCGGGGAGACCCAGTACTTC.

CDR3 coding DNA: TGTGCCAGCAGCTTATTTCCGGGGGGAAATCTAAATACGCAGTATTTT. Translated, it gives CASSLFPGGNLNTQYF. This chain uses TRBV7-2 with TRBJ2-3; 7 positions match TRBD2. CDR3 length: 16 amino acids. After removal of 2 bases from V and 7 bases from J, the junction contained 12 bases not matched to a gene. CDR1 is SGHTA, CDR2 FQGNSA, per germline. Supplemented by reference TRBV7-2 and TRBJ2-3, the full variable domain reads GAGVSQSPSNKVTEKGKDVELRCDPISGHTALYWYRQSLGQGLEFLIYFQGNSAPDKSGLPSDRFSAERTGGSVSTLTIQRTQQEDSAVYLCASSLFPGGNLNTQYFGPGTRLTVL.

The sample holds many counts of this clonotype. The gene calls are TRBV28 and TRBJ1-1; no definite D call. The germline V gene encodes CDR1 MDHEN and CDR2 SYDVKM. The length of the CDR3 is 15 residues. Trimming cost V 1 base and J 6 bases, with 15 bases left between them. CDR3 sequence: CASSLSAGPSAEAFF. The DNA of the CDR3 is TGTGCCAGCAGTTTATCTGCTGGGCCCAGCGCTGAAGCTTTCTTT.

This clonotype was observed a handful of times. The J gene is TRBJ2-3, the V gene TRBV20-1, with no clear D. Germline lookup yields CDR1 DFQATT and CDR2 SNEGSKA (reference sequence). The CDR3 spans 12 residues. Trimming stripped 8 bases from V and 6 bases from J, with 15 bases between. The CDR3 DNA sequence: TGCAGTCCCTCACCCAGCGTGGATACGCAGTATTTT. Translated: CSPSPSVDTQYF.

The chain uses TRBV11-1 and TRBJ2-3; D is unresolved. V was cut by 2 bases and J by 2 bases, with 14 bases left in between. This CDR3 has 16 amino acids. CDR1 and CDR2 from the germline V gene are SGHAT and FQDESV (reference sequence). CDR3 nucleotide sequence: TGTGCCAGCAGCTTAACCTCAGGAGCTGCCACAGATACGCAGTATTTT. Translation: CASSLTSGAATDTQYF.

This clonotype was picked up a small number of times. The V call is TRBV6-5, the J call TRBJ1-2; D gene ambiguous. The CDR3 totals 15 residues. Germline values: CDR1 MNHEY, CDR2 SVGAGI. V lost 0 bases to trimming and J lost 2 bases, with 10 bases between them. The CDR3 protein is CASSYSAASNYGYTF. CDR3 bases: TGTGCCAGCAGTTACTCGGCAGCGTCCAACTATGGCTACACCTTC.

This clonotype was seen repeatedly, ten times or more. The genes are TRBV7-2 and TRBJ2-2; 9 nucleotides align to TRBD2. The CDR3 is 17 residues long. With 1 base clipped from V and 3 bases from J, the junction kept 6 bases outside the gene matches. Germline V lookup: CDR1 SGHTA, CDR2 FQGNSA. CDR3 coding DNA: TGTGCCAGCAGCTTAGGTCCCCTAGCGGGGTACACCGGGGAGCTGTTTTTT. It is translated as CASSLGPLAGYTGELFF.

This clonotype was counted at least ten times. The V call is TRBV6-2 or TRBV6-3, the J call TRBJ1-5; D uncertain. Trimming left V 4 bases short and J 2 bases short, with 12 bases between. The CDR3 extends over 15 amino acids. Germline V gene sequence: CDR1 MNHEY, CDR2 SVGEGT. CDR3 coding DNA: TGTGCCAGCAGTTGGAAGCAGGCGGGCAATCAGCCCCAGCATTTT. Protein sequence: CASSWKQAGNQPQHF.

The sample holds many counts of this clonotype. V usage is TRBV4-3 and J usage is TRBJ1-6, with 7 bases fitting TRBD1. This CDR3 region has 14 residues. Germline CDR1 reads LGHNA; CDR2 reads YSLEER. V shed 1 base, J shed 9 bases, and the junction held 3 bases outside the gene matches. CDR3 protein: CASSQGQGSSPLHF. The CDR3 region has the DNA TGCGCCAGCAGCCAAGGACAGGGAAGTTCACCCCTCCACTTT.

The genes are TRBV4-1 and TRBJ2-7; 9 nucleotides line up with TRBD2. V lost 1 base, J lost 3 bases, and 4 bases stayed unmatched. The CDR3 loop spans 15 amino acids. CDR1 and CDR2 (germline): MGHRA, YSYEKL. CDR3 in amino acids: CASSQAELAGYEQYF. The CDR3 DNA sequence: TGCGCCAGCAGCCAAGCAGAACTAGCGGGCTACGAGCAGTACTTC.

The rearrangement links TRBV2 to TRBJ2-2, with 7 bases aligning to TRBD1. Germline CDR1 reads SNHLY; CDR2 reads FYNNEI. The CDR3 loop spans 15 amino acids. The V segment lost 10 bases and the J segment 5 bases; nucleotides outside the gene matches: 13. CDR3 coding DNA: TGTGCCACTTCAAAGGGACAGTCTACGACCGGGGAGCTGTTTTTT. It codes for CATSKGQSTTGELFF.

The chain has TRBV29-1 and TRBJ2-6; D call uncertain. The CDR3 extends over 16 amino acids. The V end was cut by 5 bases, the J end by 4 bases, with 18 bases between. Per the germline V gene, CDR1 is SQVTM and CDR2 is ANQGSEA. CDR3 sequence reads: CSVQGQISEGANVLTF. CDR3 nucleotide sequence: TGCAGCGTTCAAGGCCAGATCTCGGAAGGGGCCAACGTCCTGACTTTC.

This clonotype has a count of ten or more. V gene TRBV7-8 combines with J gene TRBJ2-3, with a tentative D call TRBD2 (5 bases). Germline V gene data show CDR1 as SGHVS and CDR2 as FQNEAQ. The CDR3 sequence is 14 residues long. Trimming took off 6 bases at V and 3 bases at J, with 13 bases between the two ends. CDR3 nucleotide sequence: TGTGCCAGCAGTCCTAGGAGGACGACAGATACGCAGTATTTT. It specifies CASSPRRTTDTQYF.

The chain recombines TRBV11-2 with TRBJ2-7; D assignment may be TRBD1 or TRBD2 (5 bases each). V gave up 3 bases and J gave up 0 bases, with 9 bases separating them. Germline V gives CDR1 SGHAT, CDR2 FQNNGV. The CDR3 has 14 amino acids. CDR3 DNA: TGTGCCAGCAGCTTCGGGGCATACTCCTACGAGCAGTACTTC. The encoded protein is CASSFGAYSYEQYF.

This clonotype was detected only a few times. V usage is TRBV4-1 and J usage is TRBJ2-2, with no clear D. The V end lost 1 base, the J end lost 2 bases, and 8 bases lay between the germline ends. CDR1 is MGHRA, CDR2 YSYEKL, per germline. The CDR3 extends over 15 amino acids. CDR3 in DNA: TGCGCCAGCAGCCAAGGGTACTATAACACCGGGGAGCTGTTTTTT. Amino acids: CASSQGYYNTGELFF.

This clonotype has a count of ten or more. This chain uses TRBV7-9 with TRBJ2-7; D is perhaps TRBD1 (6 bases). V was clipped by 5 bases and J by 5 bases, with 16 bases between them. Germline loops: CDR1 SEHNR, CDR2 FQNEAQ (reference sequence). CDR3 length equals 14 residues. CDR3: CASSRQGTRDEQYF. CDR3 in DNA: TGTGCCAGCAGCCGGCAGGGGACCAGGGACGAGCAGTACTTC.

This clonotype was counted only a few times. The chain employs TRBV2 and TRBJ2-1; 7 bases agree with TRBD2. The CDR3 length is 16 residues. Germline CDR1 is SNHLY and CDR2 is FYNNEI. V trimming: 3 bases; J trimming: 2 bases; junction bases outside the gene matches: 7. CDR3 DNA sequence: TGTGCCAGCAGTGAGTGGGAGGGTTATCCCTACAATGAGCAGTTCTTC. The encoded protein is CASSEWEGYPYNEQFF.

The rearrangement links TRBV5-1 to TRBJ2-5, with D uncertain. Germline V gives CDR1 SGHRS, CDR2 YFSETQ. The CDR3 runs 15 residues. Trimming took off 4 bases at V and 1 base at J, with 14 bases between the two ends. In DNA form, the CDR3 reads TGCGCCAGCAGCGCGAATGGCCGGACCCAAGAGACCCAGTACTTC. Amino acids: CASSANGRTQETQYF.